This T cell receptor (beta chain) originates from a study of blood T cell repertoires in COVID-19. Study details: PBMCs, B-cell-depleted T cells, or T cells provided the cDNA or gDNA that made up the material.

Membership in each cohort depended on participant-reported clinical history. Before being deemed recovered, Cohort 3 donors had two negative PCRs, clearance, or symptom resolution. Sequenced by immunoSEQ multiplex PCR; TCRdb stores in-frame clones only, minus some. The sample yields about 270,000 clones, around nine tenths seen once. The CDR3 extends over 13 amino acids. Germline CDR1 GTSNPN, CDR2 SVGIG (reference sequence). V was trimmed by 0 bases and J by 0 bases, leaving 5 bases between them. Sequenced material: PBMCs or T cells enriched from blood (not recorded which). The receptor was isolated from a woman under 30 who had recovered from COVID-19. The genes are TRBV30 and TRBJ2-5, with D unclear. CDR3 DNA: TGTGCCTGGAGTGTAATATACCAAGAGACCCAGTACTTC. Translated: CAWSVIYQETQYF.